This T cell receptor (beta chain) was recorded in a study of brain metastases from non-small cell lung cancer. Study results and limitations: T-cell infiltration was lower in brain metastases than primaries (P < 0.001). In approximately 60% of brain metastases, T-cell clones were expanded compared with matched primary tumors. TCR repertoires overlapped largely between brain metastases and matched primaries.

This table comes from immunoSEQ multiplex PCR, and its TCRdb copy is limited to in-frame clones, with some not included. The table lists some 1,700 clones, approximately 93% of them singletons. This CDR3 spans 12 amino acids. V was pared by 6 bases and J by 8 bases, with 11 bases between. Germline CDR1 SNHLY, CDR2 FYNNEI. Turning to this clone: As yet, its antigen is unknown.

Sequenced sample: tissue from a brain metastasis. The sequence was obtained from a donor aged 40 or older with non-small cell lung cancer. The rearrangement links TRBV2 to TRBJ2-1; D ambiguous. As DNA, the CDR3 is TGTGCCAGCAGGTTTATTGCCGATGAGCAGTTCTTC. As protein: CASRFIADEQFF. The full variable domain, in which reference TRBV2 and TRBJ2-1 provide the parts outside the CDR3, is EPEVTQTPSHQVTQMGQEVILRCVPISNHLYFYWYRQILGQKVEFLVSFYNNEISEKSEIFDDQFSVERPDGSNFTLKIRSTKLEDSAMYFCASRFIADEQFFGPGTRLTVL.